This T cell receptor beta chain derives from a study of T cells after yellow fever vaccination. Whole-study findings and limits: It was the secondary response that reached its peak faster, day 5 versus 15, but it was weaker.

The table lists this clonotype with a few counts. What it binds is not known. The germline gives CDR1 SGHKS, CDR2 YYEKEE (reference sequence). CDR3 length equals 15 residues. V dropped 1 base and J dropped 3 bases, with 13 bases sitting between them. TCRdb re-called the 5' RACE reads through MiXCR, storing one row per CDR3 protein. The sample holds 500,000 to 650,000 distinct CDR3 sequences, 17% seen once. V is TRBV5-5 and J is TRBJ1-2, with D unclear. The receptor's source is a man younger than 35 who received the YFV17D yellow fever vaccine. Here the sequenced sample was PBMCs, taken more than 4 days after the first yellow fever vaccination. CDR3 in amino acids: CASSLTWQLDYGYTF. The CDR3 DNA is TGTGCCAGCAGCTTGACGTGGCAGCTAGACTATGGCTACACCTTC.